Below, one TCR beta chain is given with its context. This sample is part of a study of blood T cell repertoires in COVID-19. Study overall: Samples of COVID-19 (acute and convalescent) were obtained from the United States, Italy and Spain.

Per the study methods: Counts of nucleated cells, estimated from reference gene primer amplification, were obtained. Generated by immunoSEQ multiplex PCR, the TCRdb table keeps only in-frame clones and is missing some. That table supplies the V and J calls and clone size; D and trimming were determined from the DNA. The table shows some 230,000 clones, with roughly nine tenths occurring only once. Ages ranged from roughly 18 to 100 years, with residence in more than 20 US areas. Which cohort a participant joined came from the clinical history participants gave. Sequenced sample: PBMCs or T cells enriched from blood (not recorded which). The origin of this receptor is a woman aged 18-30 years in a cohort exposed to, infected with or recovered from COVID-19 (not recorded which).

The CDR3 DNA reads as TGTGCCAGCAGCTTAGGGGAGGACCGGGGGGCCCAGTACTTC. It is translated as CASSLGEDRGAQYF. The chain has TRBV7-2 and TRBJ2-5; 7 bases agree with TRBD2. V dropped 1 base and J dropped 9; count of bases not matched to a gene: 8. This CDR3 is built from 14 residues. From germline, CDR1 is SGHTA and CDR2 FQGNSA. Combining the CDR3 with reference TRBV7-2 and TRBJ2-5 gives the whole variable domain GAGVSQSPSNKVTEKGKDVELRCDPISGHTALYWYRQSLGQGLEFLIYFQGNSAPDKSGLPSDRFSAERTGGSVSTLTIQRTQQEDSAVYLCASSLGEDRGAQYFGPGTRLLVL.